These 23 T cell receptor beta chains came from one sample sequenced in a study of CXCR3-negative and CXCR3-positive naive CD8 T cells. Overall study findings and caveats: Hydrophobicity of TRB CDR3s was greater in CXCR3-positive naive cells than in CXCR3-negative naive cells.

UMI labels and 5' RACE were used to prepare the TRB cDNA libraries. Using the 5' RACE reads, TCRdb records one entry per CDR3 protein without DNA. This sample's table reports roughly 4,700 distinct CDR3 sequences. Their recognized antigens are unknown. Input material: naive CXCR3+ CD8+ T cells from blood. As to subset: CD45RO-CCR7+CD27+CD95- naive CD8+ T cells expressing CXCR3 (TNR3+). These receptors were collected from a human donor in good health. Some clones in this sample may be carry-over from other donors' samples.

The chain combines TRBV19 with TRBJ1-5. The CDR3 loop spans 12 amino acids. Germline V gene data show CDR1 as LNHDA and CDR2 as SQIVND (reference sequence). CDR3 sequence reads: CASSWIGQPQHF.

This chain links TRBV7-9 with TRBJ2-7; no DNA is available, so the TRBD2 call from TCRdb remains unchecked. CDR1 SEHNR and CDR2 FQNEAQ come from the germline V gene (reference sequence). CDR3 length equals 16 residues. The CDR3: CASSLEGGLSSYEQYF.

Judged by frequency, this clonotype is medium-sized. V and J are TRBV20-1 and TRBJ2-4; TCRdb proposes TRBD2, but this gene call is untestable without DNA. The length of the CDR3 is 14 residues. From germline, CDR1 is DFQATT and CDR2 SNEGSKA (reference sequence). CDR3 protein: CSALSGVAKNIQYF.

This clonotype counts as medium-sized by frequency. The J gene is TRBJ2-7, the V gene TRBV7-9; TCRdb returns TRBD2, unconfirmable since there is no DNA. The germline V gene has CDR1 SEHNR and CDR2 FQNEAQ (reference sequence). The CDR3 length is 18 residues. The CDR3 here is CASSSSTLAQDWSYEQYF.

This clonotype is deemed medium-sized by its frequency. This chain links TRBV29-1 with TRBJ2-7; the D gene TCRdb calls, TRBD2, cannot be checked with no DNA. The CDR3 spans 15 residues. CDR1 is SQVTM and CDR2 is ANQGSEA in the germline V gene. The chain's CDR3 is CSVVRSSGGSYEQYF.

This chain joins TRBV29-1 and TRBJ2-7; the D gene TCRdb calls, TRBD2, cannot be checked with no DNA. This CDR3 contains 14 residues. Germline assignment: CDR1 SQVTM and CDR2 ANQGSEA. The CDR3 here is CSVVTWGLADEQYF.

Considering frequency, this clonotype is medium-sized (0.01 to 0.1%). The chain combines TRBV28 with TRBJ2-7. Looked up from germline, CDR1 is MDHEN and CDR2 is SYDVKM. The CDR3 covers 12 residues. This CDR3 reads CASSLLVNEQYF. The full variable domain, in which reference TRBV28 and TRBJ2-7 provide the parts outside the CDR3, is DVKVTQSSRYLVKRTGEKVFLECVQDMDHENMFWYRQDPGLGLRLIYFSYDVKMKEKGDIPEGYSVSREKKERFSLILESASTNQTSMYLCASSLLVNEQYFGPGTRLTVT.

This clonotype is called medium-sized (0.01 to 0.1%) based on its frequency. The genes are TRBV29-1 and TRBJ2-7; the D call from TCRdb, TRBD2, cannot be confirmed without DNA. Looked up from germline, CDR1 is SQVTM and CDR2 is ANQGSEA. The CDR3 length is 15 residues. CDR3 sequence reads: CSVEDVFGPRNEQYF.

CDR3 sequence reads: CAIVLADSYNEQFF. The chain recombines TRBV10-3 with TRBJ2-1; TCRdb's D call, TRBD2, is unchecked because there is no DNA. CDR3 size: 14 residues. CDR1 is ENHRY and CDR2 is SYGVKD in the germline V gene.

By frequency, this clonotype is medium-sized. The chain is built from TRBV29-1 and TRBJ2-5; as DNA is missing, the TRBD1 call by TCRdb cannot be tested. CDR1 and CDR2 from the germline V gene are SQVTM and ANQGSEA. The CDR3 is 12 amino acids. The CDR3 sequence: CSVVGQEATQYF.

V gene TRBV10-3 combines with J gene TRBJ2-7; without DNA, the TCRdb call of TRBD1 cannot be checked. This CDR3 is built from 15 residues. In germline, CDR1 is ENHRY, CDR2 SYGVKD. CDR3 sequence reads: CAISEAGESSYEQYF.

Judged by frequency, this clonotype is medium-sized (0.01 to 0.1%). This rearrangement joins TRBV29-1 to TRBJ1-2; with no DNA, the TCRdb D assignment of TRBD1 cannot be verified. The CDR3 consists of 14 residues. The germline V gene has CDR1 SQVTM and CDR2 ANQGSEA. CDR3 sequence: CSVSPDGANYGYTF.

The J gene is TRBJ2-7, the V gene TRBV20-1. The CDR3 runs to 13 residues. Per germline, CDR1 DFQATT and CDR2 SNEGSKA (reference sequence). CDR3: CSAREAWAYEQYF.

Considering frequency, this clonotype is medium-sized (0.01 to 0.1%). The chain combines TRBV20-1 with TRBJ1-6; TCRdb lists TRBD1, though no DNA is available to test this call. Germline V CDR1 and CDR2: DFQATT, SNEGSKA (reference sequence). This CDR3 has 18 residues. Here the CDR3 reads CSASFGTETSSYNSPLHF.

This chain's CDR3 is CASSSGRTNEKLFF. The rearrangement links TRBV13 to TRBJ1-4; TCRdb picks TRBD1, but there is no DNA to check that call. Per the germline V gene, CDR1 is PRHDT and CDR2 is FYEKMQ (reference sequence). The CDR3 sequence is 14 residues long.

The V gene is TRBV24-1, the J gene TRBJ2-2; the TCRdb D gene call, TRBD1, has no DNA to confirm it. The CDR3 has 17 amino acids. Germline V gene sequence: CDR1 KGHDR, CDR2 SFDVKD. The CDR3 sequence: CATSDLGWQGNTGELFF.

The chain recombines TRBV29-1 with TRBJ1-1. Germline V lookup: CDR1 SQVTM, CDR2 ANQGSEA. There are 11 residues in the CDR3. CDR3 in amino acids: CSVQGRTEAFF.

The chain has TRBV14 and TRBJ2-1; TCRdb's D gene call, TRBD1, goes unchecked for lack of DNA. Looked up from germline, CDR1 is SGHDN and CDR2 is FVKESK. The CDR3 length is 15 residues. The CDR3 sequence: CASSPRDRGIKEQFF.

Its frequency marks this clonotype as medium-sized. The rearrangement uses TRBV2 and TRBJ1-2; TCRdb gives TRBD1 as the D gene, but with no DNA this cannot be confirmed. CDR1 and CDR2 (germline): SNHLY, FYNNEI. This CDR3 is 14 amino acids long. CDR3 amino acids: CAKAGQAQDYGYTF.

The rearrangement uses TRBV18 and TRBJ2-1. Germline V gene data show CDR1 as KGHSH and CDR2 as LQKENI. The CDR3 totals 14 residues. CDR3 loop: CASSPSRRENEQFF.

This chain joins TRBV29-1 and TRBJ2-5; TCRdb lists TRBD2, though no DNA is available to test this call. The CDR3 covers 14 residues. Germline CDR1 SQVTM, CDR2 ANQGSEA. The CDR3 region is CSVELAGGLETQYF.

The chain carries TRBV27 and TRBJ1-5. The CDR3 runs to 16 residues. Looked up from germline, CDR1 is MNHEY and CDR2 is SMNVEV (reference sequence). CDR3: CASSSLWQASNQPQHF.

This clonotype is deemed medium-sized (0.01 to 0.1%) by its frequency. The genes are TRBV5-5 and TRBJ2-5. Per the germline V gene, CDR1 is SGHKS and CDR2 is YYEKEE (reference sequence). This CDR3 is 14 amino acids long. Here the CDR3 reads CASSLFGAGETQYF.